A selection of T cell receptor beta chains follows, all from one sample in a study of T cell repertoires in cytomegalovirus infection. Their target antigens are unknown. TCRdb itself ran the reads through MiXCR, one entry per CDR3 protein. This sample has 650,000 to 900,000 distinct CDR3 sequences, with 25% to 30% found just once. The sequences come from cultured CD8+ T cells from PBMCs, collected from culture after CMV antigen stimulation. Receptor source: a human donor in good health (CMV status not recorded). Some clones in this sample may be carry-over from other donors' samples. Each CDR3 is given without its conserved first and last residue. D genes are given only for firm matches. Size tells how often a clone was seen (once, few, many) or the class of an expanded clone, and some rows leave it out.

CDR3 protein	V gene	clone size	D gene	CDR3 length
ASSSSEELF	TRBV27	.	.	9
ASSLTGNGYT	TRBV27	few	.	10
ASSHPADRAHTEAF	TRBV7-4	.	TRBD1	14
ASSLDHGTGANVLT	TRBV5-1	.	.	14
ASSYRDYPNTQY	TRBV6-5	.	TRBD2	12
ASSLAKGQPQH	TRBV7-6	many	.	11
ASSFSGNNEQF	TRBV27	many	TRBD2	11
ASSLGVTLGGGYT	TRBV11-2	many	.	13
AIKGEGEKLF	TRBV12-3/TRBV12-4	.	.	10
ASSYGTSGVIVGTGELF	TRBV6-5	few	TRBD2	17
ASSADYNEQF	TRBV12-3/TRBV12-4	many	.	10
SASDHWAGLTEAF	TRBV20-1	few	.	13
ASSPLGSLLGEQY	TRBV7-2	.	.	13
ASSFPGGSGANVLT	TRBV7-9	few	TRBD1	14
ASSSGQGAPNTGELF	TRBV5-6	.	TRBD1	15
ASSPQSATEQF	TRBV4-1	many	.	11
ASSEVAFSYSSPLH	TRBV2	.	.	14
ASSLGDLAF	TRBV12-3/TRBV12-4	.	.	9
ASSPGVPRPAQETQY	TRBV4-3	once	.	15
ASSIGPLGGETQY	TRBV27	.	.	13
ASSQEAGGGMGYT	TRBV4-1	.	TRBD1	13
ASSLPGGSVYSEAF	TRBV5-1	.	.	14